Presented here are 31 T cell receptor beta chains from one specimen sequenced in a study of control samples from healthy donors and cancer patients. Clones were sequenced by immunoSEQ multiplex PCR, and TCRdb holds only the in-frame ones, with some missing. The repertoire holds tens of thousands of clones, with around 87% as singletons. Source material: PBMCs. All receptors derive from a woman between 50 and 59 years old with head and neck cancer.

The CDR3 sequence is CASSLDLSTAYQETQYF. The CDR3 DNA follows: TGTGCCAGCAGCTTAGACCTTTCGACGGCGTACCAAGAGACCCAGTACTTC. V is TRBV11-2 and J is TRBJ2-5; no reliable D call. The CDR3 has 17 residues. Germline assignment: CDR1 SGHAT and CDR2 FQNNGV. Trimming left V 0 bases short and J 0 bases short, with 14 bases between.

V gene TRBV28 combines with J gene TRBJ1-1; unclear D gene. CDR1 and CDR2 (germline): MDHEN, SYDVKM. V gave up 2 bases and J gave up 0 bases, with 13 bases separating them. The CDR3 totals 16 residues. This CDR3 reads CASSLLRQQMNTEAFF. The CDR3 DNA sequence: TGTGCCAGCAGTTTACTCCGACAACAGATGAACACTGAAGCTTTCTTT.

This sequence joins TRBV7-8 and TRBJ1-4; 11 bases fit TRBD1. Trimming took 5 bases from V and 0 from J; bases not matched to a gene: 8. The CDR3 contains 18 residues. Germline V gene data show CDR1 as SGHVS and CDR2 as FQNEAQ. This CDR3 is CASSIRDRGLTTNEKLFF. CDR3 DNA: TGTGCCAGCAGCATCCGGGACAGGGGGTTAACAACTAATGAAAAACTGTTTTTT.

This clone was detected only a few times. The same CDR3 also results from other DNA sequences found in this sample. The rearrangement uses TRBV5-1 and TRBJ1-1; D remains unclear. Trimming took 2 bases from V and 2 from J, leaving 7 bases between them. CDR3 length: 13 residues. Germline assignment: CDR1 SGHRS and CDR2 YFSETQ. CDR3 DNA: TGCGCCAGCAGCTTAGGACCCAACACTGAAGCTTTCTTT. It codes for CASSLGPNTEAFF.

For the CDR3, the DNA is TGTGCCAGCAGCCAGGAGGGGGACTATGGCTACACCTTC. It encodes CASSQEGDYGYTF. This sequence joins TRBV6-5 and TRBJ1-2, with a possible D match to TRBD1 (6 bases). Trimming took off 6 bases at V and 3 bases at J, with 11 bases between the two ends. The CDR3 has 13 amino acids. CDR1 and CDR2 from the germline V gene are MNHEY and SVGAGI.

This clone was recorded once. CDR3 sequence (DNA): TGTGCCAGCAGCTTAGGAGGGACAGGGATCTCCTACGAGCAGTACTTC. This encodes CASSLGGTGISYEQYF. The chain is built from TRBV7-8 and TRBJ2-7; 9 bases are shared with TRBD1. Trimming at V came to 1 base and at J to 0 bases, leaving 4 bases not matched to a gene. Germline CDR1 and CDR2: SGHVS and FQNEAQ. The CDR3 totals 16 residues.

This chain uses TRBV25-1 with TRBJ2-3; D possibly corresponds to TRBD1 (5 bases). This CDR3 is 16 amino acids long. Germline CDR1 reads MGHDK; CDR2 reads SYGVNS. Trimming stripped 1 base from V and 2 bases from J, with 13 bases between. CDR3 DNA sequence: TGTGCCAGCAGTGAATGGAGAGACAGAAACACAGATACGCAGTATTTT. Its translation: CASSEWRDRNTDTQYF.

J is TRBJ1-1 and V is TRBV19; D may be TRBD1 (6 bases). Trimming pared 6 bases from V and 6 bases from J, leaving 14 bases between. CDR3 length: 13 residues. Germline V gene data show CDR1 as LNHDA and CDR2 as SQIVND (reference sequence). The DNA of the CDR3 is TGTGCCAGTAGCGCAGGGGTAGTCGCTGAAGCTTTCTTT. Translating gives CASSAGVVAEAFF.

The chain couples TRBV7-9 to TRBJ2-1; D uncertain. Germline loops: CDR1 SEHNR, CDR2 FQNEAQ (reference sequence). The CDR3 is 12 amino acids. The V end lost 3 bases, the J end lost 9 bases, and 9 bases lay between the germline ends. The CDR3 reads CASSFTSREQFF. The DNA of the CDR3 is TGTGCCAGCAGCTTCACTTCACGTGAGCAGTTCTTC.

The chain uses TRBV7-2 and TRBJ2-1; D gene uncertain. The CDR3 covers 13 residues. The germline V and J ends were trimmed by 1 base and 8 bases, with 9 bases remaining between them. CDR1 and CDR2 from the germline V gene are SGHTA and FQGNSA. CDR3 in amino acids: CASSLVNGDEQFF. DNA of the CDR3: TGTGCCAGCAGCTTAGTTAATGGTGATGAGCAGTTCTTC.

CDR3: CASMEDSGLSPQHF. In DNA, the CDR3 is TGTGCCAGCATGGAGGACAGTGGCCTATCCCCCCAGCATTTT. The chain uses TRBV6-5 and TRBJ1-5; weak D call: TRBD1 (6 bases). V was shortened by 7 bases and J by 10 bases, with 20 bases between the two germline ends. The CDR3 consists of 14 residues. Germline-derived CDR1 and CDR2 are MNHEY and SVGAGI.

The chain employs TRBV28 and TRBJ2-7; the D gene is possibly TRBD1 (6 bases). The V gene's germline CDR1 is MDHEN and CDR2 SYDVKM. Trimming shortened V by 3 bases and J by 1 base, and 16 bases separated the two germline ends. The CDR3 is 16 amino acids. CDR3 nucleotide sequence: TGTGCCAGCAGTTTTGGGGTGGGGGCTGTTTCCTACGAGCAGTACTTC. Its translation: CASSFGVGAVSYEQYF.

This sequence joins TRBV30 and TRBJ2-5, with a tentative D call TRBD1 (7 bases). Germline assignment: CDR1 GTSNPN and CDR2 SVGIG (reference sequence). CDR3 length: 16 amino acids. V dropped 4 bases and J dropped 1 base, with 19 bases sitting between them. This CDR3 reads CAWTPGDRDTQETQYF. Here the CDR3 DNA reads TGTGCCTGGACCCCGGGGGACAGAGACACCCAAGAGACCCAGTACTTC. The full variable domain, with the rest looked up from reference TRBV30 and TRBJ2-5, is SQTIHQWPATLVQPVGSPLSLECTVEGTSNPNLYWYRQAAGRGLQLLFYSVGIGQISSEVPQNLSASRPQDRQFILSSKKLLLSDSGFYLCAWTPGDRDTQETQYFGPGTRLLVL.

This clone was counted a single time. The chain's CDR3 is CARTRTSATDGGELFF. The CDR3 DNA is TGTGCCAGGACCCGGACTAGCGCGACAGACGGAGGGGAGCTGTTTTTT. The chain carries TRBV13 and TRBJ2-2; 9 nucleotides agree with TRBD2. The germline V gene has CDR1 PRHDT and CDR2 FYEKMQ (reference sequence). This CDR3 has 16 residues. With 9 bases clipped from V and 8 bases from J, the junction kept 16 bases outside the gene matches. Together with reference TRBV13 and TRBJ2-2, the CDR3 gives the full variable domain: AAGVIQSPRHLIKEKRETATLKCYPIPRHDTVYWYQQGPGQDPQFLISFYEKMQSDKGSIPDRFSAQQFSDYHSELNMSSLELGDSALYFCARTRTSATDGGELFFGEGSRLTVL.

The chain joins TRBV7-7 to TRBJ2-6, with 11 positions matching TRBD1. CDR1 SSHAT and CDR2 FNYEAQ come from the germline V gene (reference sequence). The CDR3 consists of 16 residues. Unmatched junction bases numbered 5, after V lost 8 bases and J lost 2 bases. The CDR3 protein is CASGGQGDTGANVLTF. For the CDR3, the DNA is TGTGCCAGCGGGGGACAGGGGGACACTGGGGCCAACGTCCTGACTTTC.

The genes are TRBV19 and TRBJ1-1; 11 positions match TRBD1. Germline V gene lookup returns CDR1 LNHDA and CDR2 SQIVND (reference sequence). V lost 5 bases, J lost 6 bases, and 8 bases stayed unmatched. The CDR3 is 15 amino acids. CDR3 sequence reads: CASSEDRGRRAEAFF. The CDR3 bases are TGTGCCAGTAGTGAGGACAGGGGGCGCCGGGCTGAAGCTTTCTTT.

V gene TRBV27 combines with J gene TRBJ2-7; 8 bases line up with TRBD1. Germline-derived CDR1 and CDR2 are MNHEY and SMNVEV (reference sequence). The V and J ends lost 5 bases and 0 bases, in that order; junction bases with no gene match: 6. CDR3 length: 15 amino acids. The CDR3 region has the DNA TGTGCCAGCAGTAGACAGGGGCGCTTCTCCTACGAGCAGTACTTC. It yields the protein CASSRQGRFSYEQYF.

The chain uses TRBV6-1 and TRBJ2-3; 8 bases align to TRBD2. In germline, CDR1 is MNHNS, CDR2 SASEGT. The V and J ends lost 6 bases and 0 bases, in that order; junction bases with no gene match: 8. The CDR3 loop spans 16 amino acids. CDR3 region: CASRERGGASTDTQYF. The CDR3 coding sequence is TGTGCCAGCAGGGAACGGGGGGGAGCTAGCACAGATACGCAGTATTTT.

With regard to this clone: Other DNA sequences in this specimen translate into the identical CDR3. The J gene is TRBJ1-1, the V gene TRBV5-1, with 8 bases fitting TRBD1. From germline, CDR1 is SGHRS and CDR2 YFSETQ. The CDR3 extends over 16 amino acids. The trim removed 0 bases at V and 0 bases at J, leaving 4 bases unmatched. The CDR3 coding sequence is TGCGCCAGCAGCTTGGGACAGGGGCCCATGAACACTGAAGCTTTCTTT. It translates to CASSLGQGPMNTEAFF. Looking up the rest from reference TRBV5-1 and TRBJ1-1 gives the full variable domain: KAGVTQTPRYLIKTRGQQVTLSCSPISGHRSVSWYQQTPGQGLQFLFEYFSETQRNKGNFPGRFSGRQFSNSRSEMNVSTLELGDSALYLCASSLGQGPMNTEAFFGQGTRLTVV.

The chain uses TRBV28 and TRBJ1-2; 11 positions match TRBD1. The CDR3 sequence is 15 residues long. V lost 4 bases, J lost 6 bases, and 7 bases stayed unmatched. Germline CDR1 reads MDHEN; CDR2 reads SYDVKM. The CDR3 here is CASSSGQGVVDGYTF. The CDR3 nucleotides read TGTGCCAGCAGTTCGGGACAGGGGGTCGTCGATGGCTACACCTTC.

CDR3 DNA sequence: TGTGCCAGCAGTTCTTTAGCGGGGGGGCGAGAGACCCAGTACTTC. Its translation is CASSSLAGGRETQYF. This chain connects TRBV28 to TRBJ2-5, with TRBD2 identical over 11 bases. Trimming took 4 bases from V and 4 from J; bases not matched to a gene: 5. The CDR3 is 15 residues long. CDR1 MDHEN and CDR2 SYDVKM come from the germline V gene.

The chain is built from TRBV7-9 and TRBJ1-4; no clear D gene. The CDR3 length is 12 residues. The germline gives CDR1 SEHNR, CDR2 FQNEAQ (reference sequence). Trimming took 8 bases from V and 4 from J, leaving 8 bases between them. The chain's CDR3 is CASHSHNEKLFF. The CDR3 region has the DNA TGTGCCAGCCACAGCCATAATGAAAAACTGTTTTTT.

The chain combines TRBV4-1 with TRBJ2-7; D may match TRBD1 or TRBD2 (5 bases each). The CDR3 extends over 18 amino acids. Germline CDR1 and CDR2: MGHRA and YSYEKL. V was shortened by 0 bases and J by 6 bases, with 24 bases between the two germline ends. Here the CDR3 reads CASSQDRYGAQGFAEQYF. DNA of the CDR3: TGCGCCAGCAGCCAAGATCGCTACGGGGCGCAGGGTTTCGCCGAGCAGTACTTC.

The chain couples TRBV29-1 to TRBJ2-5; TRBD2 agrees at 11 bases. J was trimmed by 3 bases and V by 8 bases; bases with no gene match: 8. Germline V gene sequence: CDR1 SQVTM, CDR2 ANQGSEA. This CDR3 comprises 14 residues. CDR3 sequence (DNA): TGCAGCACCCAGACTAGCGGGACAAAAGAGACCCAGTACTTC. Translation gives CSTQTSGTKETQYF.

This rearrangement joins TRBV15 to TRBJ1-5; no clear D gene. This CDR3 region has 14 residues. Germline CDR1 reads LNHNV; CDR2 reads YYDKDF (reference sequence). V dropped 0 bases and J dropped 7 bases, with 10 bases sitting between them. The CDR3 bases are TGTGCCACCAGCAGAGATGATGGGAGGCAGCCCCAGCATTTT. It yields the protein CATSRDDGRQPQHF.

The chain recombines TRBV10-2 with TRBJ2-5, with D perhaps matching TRBD1 (6 bases). The germline V gene has CDR1 WSHSY and CDR2 SAAADI. The CDR3 contains 13 residues. Trimming stripped 7 bases from V and 5 bases from J, with 14 bases between. The CDR3 DNA reads TGCGCCAGCACTCCAGGGGCCGGTGAGACCCAGTACTTC. Translated, it gives CASTPGAGETQYF.

This clone was counted only a few times. Within the sample, other DNA sequences also encode this same CDR3. The gene calls are TRBV9 and TRBJ1-3; no reliable D call. Germline V gives CDR1 SGDLS, CDR2 YYNGEE. This CDR3 is 14 amino acids long. Trimming took off 0 bases at V and 4 bases at J, with 8 bases between the two ends. In nucleotides, the CDR3 is TGTGCCAGCAGCGTAGCTGGCCTGGGAAACACCATATATTTT. Its translation: CASSVAGLGNTIYF.

The chain links TRBV4-2 to TRBJ2-3; 8 bases align to TRBD1. Germline V CDR1 and CDR2: LGHNA, YNFKEQ. The junction had 2 bases not matched to a gene; V was cut back by 3 bases and J by 0 bases. The CDR3 length is 15 residues. The chain's CDR3 is CASSQRQGSTDTQYF. The CDR3 DNA sequence: TGTGCCAGCAGCCAGCGACAGGGGAGCACAGATACGCAGTATTTT.

V and J are TRBV5-1 and TRBJ2-7, with D possibly TRBD2 on 5 matching bases. The CDR3 loop spans 14 amino acids. Germline CDR1 and CDR2: SGHRS and YFSETQ. The ends were cut back, 0 bases at V and 0 bases at J, with 7 bases in the middle. In DNA form, the CDR3 reads TGCGCCAGCAGCTTGGTTACTAGCTCCTACGAGCAGTACTTC. Protein: CASSLVTSSYEQYF.

This clone was counted between two and nine times. The CDR3 here is CASDRQGGANYGYTF. DNA of the CDR3: TGTGCCAGCGACCGACAGGGTGGAGCTAACTATGGCTACACCTTC. V usage is TRBV6-5 and J usage is TRBJ1-2; TRBD1 matches 7 bases. The germline V gene has CDR1 MNHEY and CDR2 SVGAGI. V trimming: 8 bases; J trimming: 0 bases; junction bases outside the gene matches: 9. CDR3 length: 15 amino acids.

This chain uses TRBV5-1 with TRBJ2-1; D gene unclear. CDR1 SGHRS and CDR2 YFSETQ come from the germline V gene. Trimming pared 4 bases from V and 0 bases from J, leaving 14 bases between. This CDR3 has 16 amino acids. The CDR3 protein is CASSRLASSSYNEQFF. The CDR3 DNA follows: TGCGCCAGCAGCCGCCTCGCCTCGAGCTCCTACAATGAGCAGTTCTTC.